A single sample gave rise to the 21 T cell receptor beta chains below, sequenced in a study of T cell responses to AZD1222 COVID-19 vaccine. Assay: immunoSEQ multiplex PCR; the TCRdb copy retains only in-frame clones and omits some. The data contain fewer than 90,000 clones, 75% to 95% of them singletons. This specimen was peripheral blood, taken 28 days after the second AZD1222 dose. These receptor sequences come from an adult who received the AZD1222 COVID-19 vaccine.

V gene TRBV6-5 combines with J gene TRBJ2-5, with unresolved D. With 0 bases removed from V and 9 bases from J, the gap between germline ends came to 14 bases. Germline values: CDR1 MNHEY, CDR2 SVGAGI. The CDR3 is made up of 14 amino acids. The CDR3 DNA reads TGTGCCAGCAGTTACTCGACCGCAAGTGGAGCCCAGTACTTC. This sequence encodes CASSYSTASGAQYF.

The V and J genes are TRBV6-4 and TRBJ2-1; TRBD1 matches 7 bases. This CDR3 contains 15 residues. Trimming removed 7 bases from V and 2 bases from J; junction bases left unmatched: 8. Germline assignment: CDR1 MRHNA and CDR2 SNTAGT. DNA of the CDR3: TGTGCCAGCACGAAAGGGACAGACCCCTACAATGAGCAGTTCTTC. Protein product: CASTKGTDPYNEQFF.

The gene calls are TRBV7-9 and TRBJ1-1; D possibly corresponds to TRBD1 (6 bases). V was clipped by 5 bases and J by 6 bases, with 22 bases between them. This CDR3 spans 16 amino acids. Germline CDR1 and CDR2: SEHNR and FQNEAQ (reference sequence). The CDR3 DNA reads as TGTGCCAGCAGCCCACCCCAAAGCAGGGGTACGGCTGAAGCTTTCTTT. It translates to CASSPPQSRGTAEAFF.

The rearrangement joins TRBV11-2 to TRBJ2-2; either TRBD1 or TRBD2 may supply D (5 bases each). CDR1 and CDR2 (germline): SGHAT, FQNNGV. The CDR3 has 17 residues. The CDR3 bases are TGTCCCCGCAGCTTCGGGGCGGGCGGGCCGGGGATCGGGGAGCTGTTTTTT. It codes for CPRSFGAGGPGIGELFF.

This chain joins TRBV7-9 and TRBJ2-3, with 10 positions matching TRBD2. Germline trimming cut 3 bases from V and 15 bases from J; bases unmatched to any gene: 6. Germline V lookup: CDR1 SEHNR, CDR2 FQNEAQ (reference sequence). This CDR3 has 12 residues. CDR3: CASSLASGSLYF. The CDR3 DNA reads as TGTGCCAGCAGCTTGGCTAGCGGGAGTCTCTATTTT.

This clone showed up just once. The gene calls are TRBV5-1 and TRBJ1-4; the D gene is possibly TRBD1 (6 bases). This CDR3 spans 14 amino acids. Germline V lookup: CDR1 SGHRS, CDR2 YFSETQ. V shed 4 bases and J shed 6 bases, with 13 bases lying between them. The DNA of the CDR3 is TGCGCCAGCAGCGAGGGGGGGCTTGATGAAAAACTGTTTTTT. Its translation: CASSEGGLDEKLFF. Based on the CDR3 plus reference TRBV5-1 and TRBJ1-4, the full variable domain is KAGVTQTPRYLIKTRGQQVTLSCSPISGHRSVSWYQQTPGQGLQFLFEYFSETQRNKGNFPGRFSGRQFSNSRSEMNVSTLELGDSALYLCASSEGGLDEKLFFGSGTQLSVL.

The chain combines TRBV24-1 with TRBJ2-2; D perhaps matches TRBD1 (6 bases). Germline V gives CDR1 KGHDR, CDR2 SFDVKD. The CDR3 extends over 15 amino acids. The germline V and J ends were trimmed by 2 bases and 6 bases, with 12 bases remaining between them. In DNA form, the CDR3 reads TGTGCCACCAGTGATTATCGACCAGGGGCCGGGGAGCTGTTTTTT. This sequence encodes CATSDYRPGAGELFF.

This chain connects TRBV30 to TRBJ1-1, with D maybe TRBD1 (5 bases). The CDR3 has 16 residues. V lost 4 bases and J lost 0, with 18 bases in between. Per germline, CDR1 GTSNPN and CDR2 SVGIG (reference sequence). CDR3 region: CAWIRDGISMNTEAFF. The DNA for the CDR3 is TGTGCCTGGATCCGGGACGGCATTTCCATGAACACTGAAGCTTTCTTT.

This chain uses TRBV6-2 or TRBV6-3 with TRBJ1-1; no definite D call. This CDR3 has 15 amino acids. Germline V gene sequence: CDR1 MNHEY, CDR2 SVGEGT. Trimming removed 0 bases at V and 2 bases at J, with 10 bases between. The CDR3 spells CASSYSGRRNTEAFF. The CDR3 nucleotides are TGTGCCAGCAGTTACTCCGGCAGGAGAAACACTGAAGCTTTCTTT.

The chain combines TRBV7-9 with TRBJ2-3; D is tentatively TRBD1 or TRBD2 (7 bases each). Germline V gives CDR1 SEHNR, CDR2 FQNEAQ (reference sequence). The CDR3 is made up of 14 amino acids. V was shortened by 5 bases and J by 4 bases, with 13 bases between the two germline ends. In DNA, the CDR3 is TGTGCCAGCAGCCAACAGGGGAGGGCAGATACGCAGTATTTT. Translated, it gives CASSQQGRADTQYF.

The chain's CDR3 is CASSLSAGVDTDTQYF. The CDR3 nucleotides read TGTGCCAGCAGTTTGTCAGCGGGAGTGGACACAGATACGCAGTATTTT. V is TRBV27 and J is TRBJ2-3, with TRBD2 matching over 8 bases. CDR1 MNHEY and CDR2 SMNVEV come from the germline V gene (reference sequence). This CDR3 has 16 amino acids. The V gene end was trimmed by 3 bases and the J gene end by 2 bases; junction bases not matched to a gene: 7.

The J gene is TRBJ1-2, the V gene TRBV5-1; D not certain. This CDR3 comprises 15 residues. Germline assignment: CDR1 SGHRS and CDR2 YFSETQ. V gave up 3 bases and J gave up 4 bases, with 16 bases separating them. CDR3 amino acids: CASSSDPGISYGYTF. The DNA of the CDR3 is TGCGCCAGCAGCTCGGACCCGGGGATTTCCTATGGCTACACCTTC.

This chain uses TRBV18 with TRBJ2-1; D is possibly TRBD1 (6 bases). Trimming stripped 0 bases from V and 2 bases from J, with 8 bases between. In germline, CDR1 is KGHSH, CDR2 LQKENI. CDR3 length: 15 residues. The CDR3 nucleotides read TGTGCCAGCTCACCACCACAGGGTACCTACAATGAGCAGTTCTTC. Translating gives CASSPPQGTYNEQFF.

The chain is built from TRBV11-2 and TRBJ2-2; 9 bases are shared with TRBD1. Losses at the gene ends were 2 bases for V and 6 bases for J; bases not matched to a gene: 7. This CDR3 has 16 amino acids. Per the germline V gene, CDR1 is SGHAT and CDR2 is FQNNGV. The DNA of the CDR3 is TGTGCCAGCAGCTTAAAAGGACAGGGGATGGCCGGGGAGCTGTTTTTT. This translates into CASSLKGQGMAGELFF.

The chain has TRBV2 and TRBJ1-1, with a possible D match to TRBD1 (5 bases). CDR1 is SNHLY and CDR2 is FYNNEI in the germline V gene. The ends were cut back, 3 bases at V and 7 bases at J, with 9 bases in the middle. This CDR3 comprises 12 residues. The CDR3 protein is CASSDDSDEAFF. In DNA, the CDR3 is TGTGCCAGCAGTGACGACAGCGATGAAGCTTTCTTT.

The chain recombines TRBV30 with TRBJ1-5, with a possible D match to TRBD1 (5 bases). The CDR3 is 14 residues long. CDR1 GTSNPN and CDR2 SVGIG come from the germline V gene (reference sequence). V gave up 1 base and J gave up 4 bases, with 11 bases separating them. The CDR3 nucleotides are TGTGCCTGGAGTGCCCCTCAGGGAAATCAGCCCCAGCATTTT. Protein: CAWSAPQGNQPQHF.

CDR3 sequence (DNA): TGTGCCAGCACCCCTCAACAGGGAATCTATGGCTACACCTTC. Protein product: CASTPQQGIYGYTF. The chain uses TRBV2 and TRBJ1-2; D is possibly TRBD1 (6 bases). The CDR3 contains 14 residues. Trimming removed 7 bases from V and 4 bases from J, with 16 bases in between. Germline V gene sequence: CDR1 SNHLY, CDR2 FYNNEI.

The V and J genes are TRBV6-5 and TRBJ1-1; no clear D. Germline CDR1 MNHEY, CDR2 SVGAGI. CDR3 length equals 13 residues. V lost 8 bases to trimming and J lost 1 base, with 11 bases between them. The CDR3 coding sequence is TGTGCCAGCGGTCCGGACCCGAACACTGAAGCTTTCTTT. It is translated as CASGPDPNTEAFF.

CDR3 protein: CASSLALNTGELFF. CDR3 in DNA: TGCGCCAGCAGCTTGGCTCTGAACACCGGGGAGCTGTTTTTT. V is TRBV5-1 and J is TRBJ2-2; D remains ambiguous. The CDR3 length is 14 residues. Germline V lookup: CDR1 SGHRS, CDR2 YFSETQ. The ends were cut back, 0 bases at V and 1 base at J, with 4 bases in the middle.

The chain has TRBV10-3 and TRBJ2-7; 14 bases align to TRBD2. CDR3 length: 17 amino acids. The germline CDR1 and CDR2 sequences are ENHRY and SYGVKD. V shed 2 bases, J shed 5 bases, and the junction held 8 bases outside the gene matches. The CDR3 bases are TGTGCCATCAGTGAGCCGAGACTAGCGGGGGGGACGGACGAGCAGTACTTC. It specifies CAISEPRLAGGTDEQYF.

V usage is TRBV3-1 (or the pseudogene TRBV3-2) and J usage is TRBJ2-1; maybe TRBD1 (6 bases). The CDR3 totals 18 residues. The V gene's germline CDR1 is LGHDT and CDR2 YNNKEL (reference sequence). V lost 0 bases and J 7 bases, leaving 22 bases between the germline ends. The CDR3 reads CASSQDLPGDLSGNEQFF. CDR3 nucleotide sequence: TGTGCCAGCAGCCAAGACCTCCCAGGGGACCTTTCGGGAAATGAGCAGTTCTTC.